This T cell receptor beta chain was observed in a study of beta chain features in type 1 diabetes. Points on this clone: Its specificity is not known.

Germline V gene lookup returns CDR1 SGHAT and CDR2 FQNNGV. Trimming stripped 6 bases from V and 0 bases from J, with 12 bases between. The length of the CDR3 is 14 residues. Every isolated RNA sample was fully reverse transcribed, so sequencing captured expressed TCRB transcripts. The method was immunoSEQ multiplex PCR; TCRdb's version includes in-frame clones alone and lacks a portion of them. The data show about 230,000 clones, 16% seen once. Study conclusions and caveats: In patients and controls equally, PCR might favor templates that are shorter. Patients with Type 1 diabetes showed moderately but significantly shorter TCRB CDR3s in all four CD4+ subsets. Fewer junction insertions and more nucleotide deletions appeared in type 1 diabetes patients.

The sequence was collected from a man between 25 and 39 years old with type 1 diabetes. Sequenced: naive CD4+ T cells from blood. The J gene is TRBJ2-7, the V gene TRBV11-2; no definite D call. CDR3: CASRSNMGSYEQYF. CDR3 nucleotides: TGTGCCAGCAGATCGAACATGGGCTCCTACGAGCAGTACTTC.